The 18 T cell receptor beta chains below were found in one sample sequenced in a study of tumor and adjacent non-tumor tissue in lung cancer. No cell sorting was done before RNA was extracted from the tissue. The library came from three nested PCR rounds adapted from ARM-PCR protocols. MiXCR, applied by TCRdb to the multiplex PCR reads, yields one record per CDR3 protein. This table has roughly 200,000 distinct CDR3 sequences, 71% appearing once. Sequenced: lung tumor tissue. The receptors come from a man in his sixties with non-small cell lung cancer.

This clonotype was detected a few times. The junction does not match germline at one end; this may be a read error. This chain joins TRBV6-5 and TRBJ1-4, with 10 bases identical to TRBD1. The CDR3 length is 14 residues. Per germline, CDR1 MNHEY and CDR2 SVGAGI. This chain's CDR3 is CASSSGTGDEKLFF. In DNA form, the CDR3 reads TGCGCCAGCAGCTCAGGGACAGGGGATGAAAAACTGTTTTTT.

The genes are TRBV20-1 and TRBJ1-5; 9 bases map to TRBD1. The CDR3 has 17 residues. CDR1 is DFQATT, CDR2 SNEGSKA, per germline (reference sequence). J was trimmed by 11 bases and V by 0 bases; bases with no gene match: 17. CDR3 residues: CSARDPRDRVWNQSQHF. Written as DNA, the CDR3 is TGCAGTGCTAGAGACCCCAGGGACAGGGTATGGAATCAATCCCAGCATTTT.

About this clonotype itself: This may arise from a read error, as a much more abundant clone is one base away. J is TRBJ1-1 and V is TRBV20-1; D perhaps matches TRBD1 (5 bases). This CDR3 contains 12 residues. Germline V gene sequence: CDR1 DFQATT, CDR2 SNEGSKA (reference sequence). V gave up 3 bases and J gave up 3 bases, with 8 bases separating them. In DNA, the CDR3 is TGCAGTGCTAGGTGGGGGGACACTGAAGCTTTCTTT. Translation gives CSARWGDTEAFF.

Details on this clonotype: A much larger clonotype is one base distant, so this may be a read error. The rearrangement joins TRBV6-5 to TRBJ2-4; D is unresolved. CDR1 MNHEY and CDR2 SVGAGI come from the germline V gene. The CDR3 covers 13 residues. CDR3 loop: CASSYTSKNIKYF. CDR3 sequence (DNA): TGTGCCAGCAGTTACACTTCTAAAAACATTAAGTACTTC.

The genes are TRBV30 and TRBJ2-6, with D perhaps matching TRBD1 (6 bases). The germline CDR1 and CDR2 sequences are GTSNPN and SVGIG (reference sequence). This CDR3 is built from 14 residues. Trimming left V 5 bases short and J 2 bases short, with 10 bases between. This chain's CDR3 is CAWEGVTGANVLTF. The CDR3 nucleotides are TGTGCCTGGGAGGGGGTGACTGGGGCCAACGTCCTGACTTTC.

Remarks on this clonotype: With a much larger clone just one base away, this may be a read error. V usage is TRBV20-1 and J usage is TRBJ2-5; D is perhaps TRBD1 or TRBD2 (5 bases each). The CDR3 has 15 residues. Trimming stripped 1 base from V and 0 bases from J, with 12 bases between. Germline assignment: CDR1 DFQATT and CDR2 SNEGSKA (reference sequence). In DNA form, the CDR3 reads TGCAGTGCTAGAGTTTACTGGGGGAACCAAGAGACCCAGTACTTC. Its protein is CSARVYWGNQETQYF.

This clonotype was recorded only once. A read error may be the cause here, since a much bigger clone is one base away. This sequence joins TRBV6-1 and TRBJ1-5, with 8 nucleotides matching TRBD1. The CDR3 covers 13 residues. With 7 bases clipped from V and 11 bases from J, the junction kept 10 bases outside the gene matches. Per the germline V gene, CDR1 is MNHNS and CDR2 is SASEGT. The CDR3 protein is CASTNTGGQAQHF. Written as DNA, the CDR3 is TGTGCCAGCACCAACACTGGGGGACAGGCCCAGCATTTT.

This rearrangement joins TRBV24-1 to TRBJ2-5; 9 nucleotides line up with TRBD1. CDR1 and CDR2 (germline): KGHDR, SFDVKD. V was clipped by 4 bases and J by 5 bases; unmatched bases: 13. CDR3 length: 17 amino acids. Here the CDR3 DNA reads TGTGCCACCAGTGAGGATAGGACAGGGGCCCTGTGGGAGACCCAGTACTTC. Its protein product is CATSEDRTGALWETQYF.

The table lists this clonotype with a few counts. Possible read error: a much larger clone is one base away. V gene TRBV4-3 combines with J gene TRBJ2-1; 8 bases match TRBD2. Germline V gives CDR1 LGHNA, CDR2 YSLEER. This CDR3 has 16 amino acids. DNA of the CDR3: TGCACCAGCAGCCAAGATCCGGCGGGAGGACCCAATGAGCAGTTCTTC. Translating gives CTSSQDPAGGPNEQFF.

This clonotype showed up just a few times. Being one base from a much bigger clone, this may be a read error. The rearrangement links TRBV4-2 to TRBJ2-5, with 10 bases matching TRBD2. Looked up from germline, CDR1 is LGHNA and CDR2 is YNFKEQ. The CDR3 spans 15 residues. The CDR3 loop is CASNQGSGRAETQYF. For the CDR3, the DNA is TGTGCCAGCAACCAAGGAAGCGGGAGGGCGGAGACCCAGTACTTC.

On this clonotype: An end of the junction does not agree with germline; a read error may underlie this. J is TRBJ1-2 and V is TRBV6-1, with 8 bases matching TRBD1. Germline CDR1 is MNHNS and CDR2 is SASEGT. CDR3 length equals 14 residues. The DNA of the CDR3 is TGTGCCAGCTGTGAGGGACAGGCTGGCAACGGCTACACCTTC. Translated, it gives CASCEGQAGNGYTF.

Details on this clonotype: The junction differs from germline at one of its ends, possibly a read error. J is TRBJ2-1 and V is TRBV6-4; D could derive from TRBD1 or TRBD2 (7 bases each). Per the germline V gene, CDR1 is MRHNA and CDR2 is SNTAGT. The length of the CDR3 is 16 residues. This chain's CDR3 is CANSDRAGEPYNEQFF. In nucleotides, the CDR3 is TGTGCCAACAGTGACAGGGCGGGGGAGCCCTACAATGAGCAGTTCTTC.

This chain joins TRBV20-1 and TRBJ2-1; D is unresolved. The CDR3 extends over 12 amino acids. Between the trimmed V and J ends, which lost 7 bases and 7 bases, there was a span of 14 bases. Germline V CDR1 and CDR2: DFQATT, SNEGSKA (reference sequence). The CDR3 DNA reads as TGCAGTGTTGGCCTGGTCTATAATGAGCAGTTCTTC. Protein sequence: CSVGLVYNEQFF.

This clonotype has a handful of counts. The genes are TRBV10-1 and TRBJ2-3; the D call may be TRBD1 or TRBD2 (6 bases each). In germline, CDR1 is WNHNN, CDR2 SYGVQD (reference sequence). The CDR3 spans 16 residues. Between the trimmed V and J ends, which lost 2 bases and 5 bases, there was a span of 17 bases. The CDR3 nucleotides read TGCGCCAGCAGTGAGCTGAGGGGGGCCTCCCGAGATACGCAGTATTTT. Its translation is CASSELRGASRDTQYF.

The chain is built from TRBV20-1 and TRBJ2-3; a possible D gene is TRBD2 (5 bases). The CDR3 consists of 14 residues. Trimming took off 6 bases at V and 2 bases at J, with 15 bases between the two ends. Germline CDR1 is DFQATT and CDR2 is SNEGSKA (reference sequence). The CDR3 loop is CSARRLNSTDTQYF. CDR3 in DNA: TGCAGTGCAAGGAGGCTAAATTCCACAGATACGCAGTATTTT.

This clonotype was recorded at least ten times. The V and J genes are TRBV6-5 and TRBJ1-6; perhaps TRBD1 as D (5 bases). The CDR3 loop spans 15 amino acids. The V gene lost 5 bases and the J gene lost 0 bases, with 8 bases spanning the gap. Germline CDR1 is MNHEY and CDR2 is SVGAGI. The CDR3 loop reads CASSRQISYNSPLHF. The CDR3 DNA is TGTGCCAGCAGTCGACAGATCTCCTATAATTCACCCCTCCACTTT.

As concerns this clonotype: A much larger clone differs by one base, so this may be a read error. The chain employs TRBV20-1 and TRBJ1-1; D uncertain. The germline V gene has CDR1 DFQATT and CDR2 SNEGSKA (reference sequence). The CDR3 loop spans 12 amino acids. The CDR3 coding sequence is TGCAGTGCTAATCGGGGAAGGTCTGAATCTTTCTTT. Amino acids: CSANRGRSESFF.

The chain joins TRBV5-4 to TRBJ2-7; TRBD2 aligns across 9 bases. The CDR3 has 15 amino acids. Germline-derived CDR1 and CDR2 are SGHNT and YYREEE (reference sequence). The V gene end was trimmed by 5 bases and the J gene end by 7 bases; junction bases not matched to a gene: 13. The CDR3 DNA reads as TGTGCCAGCAGTCAGGAGATAGCGGGAGAGAGGGAGCAGTACTTC. This codes for CASSQEIAGEREQYF.